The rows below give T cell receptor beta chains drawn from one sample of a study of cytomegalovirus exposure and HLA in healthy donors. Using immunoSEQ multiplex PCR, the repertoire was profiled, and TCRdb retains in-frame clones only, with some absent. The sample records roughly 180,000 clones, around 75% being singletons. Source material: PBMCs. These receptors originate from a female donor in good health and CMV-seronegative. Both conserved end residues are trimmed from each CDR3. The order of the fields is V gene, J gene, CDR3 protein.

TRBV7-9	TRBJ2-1	ASSLSKNRDRGF
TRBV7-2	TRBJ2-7	ASRSNQGGTAYEQY
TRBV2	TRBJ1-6	ASSGTGTDFGSPLH
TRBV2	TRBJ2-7	ASSDWQTYEQY
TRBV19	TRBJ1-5	ASTPTGGYSNQPQH
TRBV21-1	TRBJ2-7	ASSKEVRGIPYEQY
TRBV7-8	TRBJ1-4	ASSSTAGYNEKLF
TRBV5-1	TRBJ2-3	ASSPTDSPADTQY
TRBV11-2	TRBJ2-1	ASSPRFTLLRGF
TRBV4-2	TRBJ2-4	ASSPHTGMSGIQY
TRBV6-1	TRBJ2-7	ASTPWGTGYEQY
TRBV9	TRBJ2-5	ASSVDGTGETQY
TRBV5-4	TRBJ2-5	ASSLAGGRRQTQY
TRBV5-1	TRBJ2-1	ASSSRQLSYNEQF
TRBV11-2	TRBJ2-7	ASSRGQGSNYEQY
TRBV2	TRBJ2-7	ASSEPLQGAL
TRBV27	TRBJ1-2	ASSLFRNYGYT
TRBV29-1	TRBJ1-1	SVVGQNTEAF
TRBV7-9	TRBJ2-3	ASSPYRLPGGATDTQY
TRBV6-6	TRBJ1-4	ASKMGTANGKLF
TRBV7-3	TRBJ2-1	ASSLRERYNEQF
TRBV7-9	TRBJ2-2	ASRLLTGELF
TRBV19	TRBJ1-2	ASSISPTGGYGYT
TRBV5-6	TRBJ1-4	ASSSLGTRRPNEKLF
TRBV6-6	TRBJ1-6	ASNSNEILEPLH
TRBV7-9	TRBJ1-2	ASSSWTGVAYGYT
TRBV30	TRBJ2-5	AWSVLGPEEETQY
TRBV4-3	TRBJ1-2	ASSQDGGGGYT
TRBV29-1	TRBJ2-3	SGGDRTDTQY
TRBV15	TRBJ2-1	ATAGSSYNEQF
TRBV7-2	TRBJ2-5	ASSPPRVETQY
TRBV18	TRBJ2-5	ASSPKSGLRETQY
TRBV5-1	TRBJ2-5	ASSLPQAQETQY
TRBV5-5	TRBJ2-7	ASSSPRTGGGYEQY
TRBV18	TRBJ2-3	ASSPPEAVDTQY
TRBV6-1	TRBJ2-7	ASSLLGGVDEQY
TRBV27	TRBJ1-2	ASTPTGADYGYT
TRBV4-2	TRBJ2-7	ASSQASPSSGSSYEQY
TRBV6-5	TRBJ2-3	ASSLGQGPDTQY
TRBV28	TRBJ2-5	ASTGTGGNQETQY
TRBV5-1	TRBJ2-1	ASSGRLAGDYNEQF
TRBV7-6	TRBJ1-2	ASSLGTNYGYT
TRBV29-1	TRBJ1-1	SVGQRNTEAF
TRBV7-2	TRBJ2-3	ASSLRTGERADTQY
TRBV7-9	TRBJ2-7	ASSSEGYDEQY
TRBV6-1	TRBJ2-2	ASSGLAGETGELF
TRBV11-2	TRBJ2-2	ASSPGGGGQRSTGELF
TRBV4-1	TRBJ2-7	ASSQASQGREQY
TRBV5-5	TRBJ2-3	ASSGERAAVGTQY
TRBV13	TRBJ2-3	ASRARLAGATDTQY
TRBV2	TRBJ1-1	ASCREPNTEAF
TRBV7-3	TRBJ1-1	ASSRSGDRTEAF
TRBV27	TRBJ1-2	ASSLRGSGYT